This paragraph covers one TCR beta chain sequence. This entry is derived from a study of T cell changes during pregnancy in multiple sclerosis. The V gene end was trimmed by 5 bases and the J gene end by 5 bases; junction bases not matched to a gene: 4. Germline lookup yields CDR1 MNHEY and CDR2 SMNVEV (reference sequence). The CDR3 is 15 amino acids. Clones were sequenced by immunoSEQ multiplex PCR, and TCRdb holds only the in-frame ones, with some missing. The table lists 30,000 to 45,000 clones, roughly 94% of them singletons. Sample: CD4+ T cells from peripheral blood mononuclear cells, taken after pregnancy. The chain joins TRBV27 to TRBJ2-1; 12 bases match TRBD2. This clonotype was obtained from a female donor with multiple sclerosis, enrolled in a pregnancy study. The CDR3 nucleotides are TGTGCCAGCAGTCGTCTAGCGGGGGGGCACAATGAGCAGTTCTTC. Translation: CASSRLAGGHNEQFF.